Listed here are 29 T cell receptor beta chains from one sample, sequenced in a study of blood T cell repertoires in COVID-19 (TCRdb year 2020). Library prep was done by the immunoSEQ multiplex PCR assay. In its TCRdb copy, this immuneACCESS table keeps in-frame sequences only and misses some clones. Where compared with another copy, unresolved V genes explain less than half of these, and the others have no known cause. For this sample there are around 240,000 clones; around 90% appear just once. The leading ten clones occupy more than 1% of the sample. The sequencing input was PBMCs or T cells enriched from blood (not recorded which). These receptor sequences come from a human donor in a cohort exposed to, infected with or recovered from COVID-19 (not recorded which). The donor label of this sample is uncertain.

The chain links TRBV10-3 to TRBJ1-1; D uncertain. The CDR3 has 14 amino acids. Per the germline V gene, CDR1 is ENHRY and CDR2 is SYGVKD. V dropped 6 bases and J dropped 7 bases, with 18 bases sitting between them. DNA for the CDR3: TGTGCCATCAGCGTTTCCCTGTACAGCCATGAAGCTTTCTTT. Protein: CAISVSLYSHEAFF.

This clone was seen a single time. V is TRBV11-3 and J is TRBJ2-5; TRBD2 matches at 7 bases. CDR3 size: 17 residues. Germline CDR1 reads SGHNT; CDR2 reads YENEEA. V gave up 0 bases and J gave up 1 base; unmatched junction bases: 8. The CDR3 is CASSLDWLAAAQETQYF. In DNA, the CDR3 is TGTGCCAGCAGCTTAGATTGGCTAGCGGCCGCCCAAGAGACCCAGTACTTC.

The rearrangement links TRBV4-1 to TRBJ2-6; 10 nucleotides match TRBD2. The J segment lost 0 bases and the V segment lost 8 bases, leaving 7 bases of the junction unmatched. The germline CDR1 and CDR2 sequences are MGHRA and YSYEKL. The CDR3 has 17 residues. The CDR3 DNA is TGCGCCAGCGGGAGTAGCGGGGGGATCTCTGGGGCCAACGTCCTGACTTTC. This codes for CASGSSGGISGANVLTF.

The chain is built from TRBV7-2 and TRBJ2-2, with 10 bases lining up with TRBD2. This CDR3 contains 17 residues. Per germline, CDR1 SGHTA and CDR2 FQGNSA. Trimming took 10 bases from V and 2 from J; bases not matched to a gene: 13. The CDR3 loop is CANSAGSGGANTGELFF. The CDR3 DNA sequence: TGTGCCAACTCGGCGGGGAGCGGGGGGGCAAACACCGGGGAGCTGTTTTTT.

The V and J genes are TRBV5-1 and TRBJ2-1, with D perhaps TRBD1 (5 bases). The length of the CDR3 is 14 residues. Germline lookup yields CDR1 SGHRS and CDR2 YFSETQ. V lost 5 bases, J lost 5 bases, and 14 bases lay in between. The CDR3 DNA is TGCGCCAGCAGTCGGCTCAGGGCGGACAATGAGCAGTTCTTC. This codes for CASSRLRADNEQFF.

The rearrangement joins TRBV27 to TRBJ1-2, with D maybe TRBD1 (6 bases). Deletions cut 0 bases from V and 4 bases from J, with 6 bases between. This CDR3 comprises 13 residues. Germline CDR1 and CDR2: MNHEY and SMNVEV (reference sequence). CDR3 nucleotide sequence: TGTGCCAGCAGTTTATCCAGGGGCTATGGCTACACCTTC. It is translated as CASSLSRGYGYTF.

The rearrangement uses TRBV5-6 and TRBJ1-3; D gene unclear. CDR1 and CDR2 from the germline V gene are SGHDT and YYEEEE. The V gene lost 0 bases and the J gene lost 0 bases, with 4 bases spanning the gap. The CDR3 consists of 14 residues. The CDR3 here is CASSLGVSGNTIYF. In nucleotides, the CDR3 is TGTGCCAGCAGCTTGGGCGTCTCTGGAAACACCATATATTTT. Complete variable domain (other parts from reference TRBV5-6 and TRBJ1-3): DAGVTQSPTHLIKTRGQQVTLRCSPKSGHDTVSWYQQALGQGPQFIFQYYEEEERQRGNFPDRFSGHQFPNYSSELNVNALLLGDSALYLCASSLGVSGNTIYFGEGSWLTVV.

The rearrangement uses TRBV15 and TRBJ1-5; D might be TRBD1 (6 bases). The V end lost 5 bases, the J end lost 4 bases, and 24 bases lay between the germline ends. Germline values: CDR1 LNHNV, CDR2 YYDKDF (reference sequence). The CDR3 is 18 residues long. Here the CDR3 DNA reads TGTGCCACCAGCCGCTCTCCCCTACGGACAGTTAATAATCAGCCCCAGCATTTT. Translating it yields CATSRSPLRTVNNQPQHF.

This clone was recorded once. This chain joins TRBV24-1 and TRBJ2-3, with D perhaps TRBD2 (6 bases). Between the trimmed V and J ends, which lost 5 bases and 6 bases, there was a span of 8 bases. CDR1 is KGHDR and CDR2 is SFDVKD in the germline V gene. The CDR3 sequence is 12 residues long. CDR3 protein: CATSAAGDTQYF. The CDR3 DNA sequence: TGTGCCACCAGTGCCGCGGGGGATACGCAGTATTTT.

This chain uses TRBV29-1 with TRBJ1-2, with 10 positions matching TRBD1. Per germline, CDR1 SQVTM and CDR2 ANQGSEA. Trimming at V came to 7 bases and at J to 3 bases, leaving 5 bases not matched to a gene. There are 13 residues in the CDR3. The CDR3 sequence is CSGRTGGDYGYTF. CDR3 DNA: TGCAGCGGAAGGACAGGGGGGGACTATGGCTACACCTTC.

As to this clone: A read error may produce the germline difference seen at one junction end. The rearrangement uses TRBV7-9 and TRBJ2-7; TRBD1 agrees at 10 bases. In germline, CDR1 is SEHNR, CDR2 FQNEAQ (reference sequence). This CDR3 has 17 amino acids. For the CDR3, the DNA is TGTGCCAGCAGTTTAGGGACAGGGGTTTCCCTCTCCTACGAGCAGTACTTC. It yields the protein CASSLGTGVSLSYEQYF.

This chain joins TRBV9 and TRBJ1-4; D is uncertain. V gave up 0 bases and J gave up 6 bases, with 9 bases separating them. The CDR3 runs to 14 residues. Germline CDR1 SGDLS, CDR2 YYNGEE. DNA of the CDR3: TGTGCCAGCAGCGTAGGGGAGGCTGATGAAAAACTGTTTTTT. Amino acid sequence: CASSVGEADEKLFF. The full variable domain, its missing parts supplied by reference TRBV9 and TRBJ1-4, is DSGVTQTPKHLITATGQRVTLRCSPRSGDLSVYWYQQSLDQGLQFLIQYYNGEERAKGNILERFSAQQFPDLHSELNLSSLELGDSALYFCASSVGEADEKLFFGSGTQLSVL.

V is TRBV19 and J is TRBJ2-3; D is uncertain. The V gene lost 5 bases and the J gene lost 3 bases, with 15 bases spanning the gap. The CDR3 consists of 15 residues. Germline CDR1 is LNHDA and CDR2 is SQIVND (reference sequence). Here the CDR3 DNA reads TGTGCCAGTAGTGTAATAGAGTCAAGTACAGATACGCAGTATTTT. Translated: CASSVIESSTDTQYF.

V gene TRBV7-6 combines with J gene TRBJ1-3, with D possibly matching TRBD1 (5 bases). The CDR3 length is 16 residues. CDR1 is SGHVS and CDR2 is FNYEAQ in the germline V gene. Between the trimmed V and J ends, which lost 2 bases and 2 bases, there was a span of 13 bases. The CDR3 nucleotides read TGTGCCAGCAGCTTACTTGACAGAATACCTGGAAACACCATATATTTT. Encoded protein: CASSLLDRIPGNTIYF.

V gene TRBV2 combines with J gene TRBJ1-2; D might be TRBD1 (5 bases). Germline V CDR1 and CDR2: SNHLY, FYNNEI. There are 11 residues in the CDR3. V shed 5 bases and J shed 10 bases, with 11 bases lying between them. The chain's CDR3 is CASSPGGHYTF. CDR3 DNA: TGTGCCAGCAGTCCCGGGGGTCACTACACCTTC.

V and J are TRBV30 and TRBJ1-3; no definite D call. The CDR3 length is 15 residues. Germline assignment: CDR1 GTSNPN and CDR2 SVGIG (reference sequence). V lost 5 bases, J lost 1 base, and 15 bases lay in between. CDR3 amino acids: CAWGAGSRSGNTIYF. The CDR3 DNA is TGTGCCTGGGGCGCTGGGAGCAGATCTGGAAACACCATATATTTT.

V usage is TRBV27 and J usage is TRBJ1-1, with D possibly being TRBD1 (6 bases). V was clipped by 6 bases and J by 4 bases, with 12 bases between them. The CDR3 length is 13 residues. Germline assignment: CDR1 MNHEY and CDR2 SMNVEV (reference sequence). CDR3 protein: CASRHPGVTEAFF. As DNA, the CDR3 is TGTGCCAGCAGGCACCCAGGGGTCACTGAAGCTTTCTTT.

The chain links TRBV2 to TRBJ1-6; D gene ambiguous. Germline assignment: CDR1 SNHLY and CDR2 FYNNEI. There are 16 residues in the CDR3. Trimming cost V 3 bases and J 0 bases, with 9 bases left between them. This CDR3 is CASSDSGGSYNSPLHF. CDR3 in DNA: TGTGCCAGCAGTGATTCCGGTGGCTCCTATAATTCACCCCTCCACTTT. Using reference TRBV2 and TRBJ1-6 for the parts outside the CDR3, the full variable domain is EPEVTQTPSHQVTQMGQEVILRCVPISNHLYFYWYRQILGQKVEFLVSFYNNEISEKSEIFDDQFSVERPDGSNFTLKIRSTKLEDSAMYFCASSDSGGSYNSPLHFGNGTRLTVT.

V gene TRBV7-9 combines with J gene TRBJ1-5; 7 positions match TRBD1. This CDR3 has 15 amino acids. The V gene end was trimmed by 5 bases and the J gene end by 0 bases; junction bases not matched to a gene: 4. CDR1 SEHNR and CDR2 FQNEAQ come from the germline V gene (reference sequence). In nucleotides, the CDR3 is TGTGCCAGCAGCAGGACAGGTTATAGCAATCAGCCCCAGCATTTT. Translating gives CASSRTGYSNQPQHF.

The gene calls are TRBV19 and TRBJ1-5; no clear D. The CDR3 covers 15 residues. Germline lookup yields CDR1 LNHDA and CDR2 SQIVND (reference sequence). V gave up 6 bases and J gave up 0 bases, with 12 bases separating them. The CDR3 here is CASSPGTYSNQPQHF. The CDR3 DNA reads TGTGCCAGTAGCCCGGGAACGTATAGCAATCAGCCCCAGCATTTT.

The V call is TRBV29-1, the J call TRBJ1-1; TRBD1 aligns across 11 bases. Germline CDR1 is SQVTM and CDR2 is ANQGSEA. J gave up 4 bases and V 7 bases, and 11 bases lay outside the gene matches. CDR3 length: 15 amino acids. CDR3 nucleotide sequence: TGCAGCGCGGGACAGGGGGAACCGTCGGCCACTGAAGCTTTCTTT. Its translation is CSAGQGEPSATEAFF.

V and J are TRBV27 and TRBJ2-3; D remains unclear. Looked up from germline, CDR1 is MNHEY and CDR2 is SMNVEV (reference sequence). There are 17 residues in the CDR3. Trimming cost V 5 bases and J 2 bases, with 20 bases left between them. The CDR3 here is CASSQRSRVAFTDTQYF. Here the CDR3 DNA reads TGTGCCAGCAGTCAACGGTCCCGCGTAGCCTTCACAGATACGCAGTATTTT.

V gene TRBV5-1 combines with J gene TRBJ2-3, with D maybe TRBD2 (5 bases). Per the germline V gene, CDR1 is SGHRS and CDR2 is YFSETQ. This CDR3 comprises 15 residues. V was clipped by 4 bases and J by 5 bases, with 17 bases between them. This CDR3 reads CASSPPRGIRDTQYF. The CDR3 DNA reads TGCGCCAGCAGCCCTCCTCGAGGGATCAGAGATACGCAGTATTTT. The whole variable domain, filled in from reference TRBV5-1 and TRBJ2-3, reads KAGVTQTPRYLIKTRGQQVTLSCSPISGHRSVSWYQQTPGQGLQFLFEYFSETQRNKGNFPGRFSGRQFSNSRSEMNVSTLELGDSALYLCASSPPRGIRDTQYFGPGTRLTVL.

The chain employs TRBV11-2 and TRBJ2-3; 8 bases align to TRBD1. V lost 5 bases to trimming and J lost 5 bases; unmatched junction nucleotides: 6. The germline CDR1 and CDR2 sequences are SGHAT and FQNNGV. CDR3 size: 14 residues. The CDR3 is CASSVDRARDTQYF. CDR3 nucleotide sequence: TGTGCCAGCAGCGTGGACAGGGCAAGAGATACGCAGTATTTT.

The chain uses TRBV29-1 and TRBJ2-3; a possible D gene is TRBD1 (7 bases). This CDR3 is 15 amino acids long. V gave up 3 bases and J gave up 2 bases, with 15 bases separating them. In germline, CDR1 is SQVTM, CDR2 ANQGSEA. The CDR3: CSVDFRGADTDTQYF. The DNA of the CDR3 is TGCAGCGTTGATTTCAGGGGGGCCGACACAGATACGCAGTATTTT.

The chain employs TRBV11-3 and TRBJ2-1; D remains unclear. V was pared by 1 base and J by 0 bases, with 16 bases between. Looked up from germline, CDR1 is SGHNT and CDR2 is YENEEA. CDR3 size: 18 residues. The CDR3 is CASSLGTPGSSSYNEQFF. The CDR3, as DNA: TGTGCCAGCAGCTTAGGCACCCCCGGGTCCAGCTCCTACAATGAGCAGTTCTTC.

V usage is TRBV2 and J usage is TRBJ2-1, with 8 positions matching TRBD1. Germline CDR1 reads SNHLY; CDR2 reads FYNNEI. The CDR3 covers 13 residues. V shed 6 bases, J shed 4 bases, and the junction held 2 bases outside the gene matches. The CDR3 protein is CASRDRAYNEQFF. The CDR3 coding sequence is TGTGCCAGCAGGGACAGGGCATACAATGAGCAGTTCTTC. The complete variable domain, with remaining parts taken from reference TRBV2 and TRBJ2-1, reads EPEVTQTPSHQVTQMGQEVILRCVPISNHLYFYWYRQILGQKVEFLVSFYNNEISEKSEIFDDQFSVERPDGSNFTLKIRSTKLEDSAMYFCASRDRAYNEQFFGPGTRLTVL.

This rearrangement joins TRBV27 to TRBJ1-6; the D gene is possibly TRBD1 (5 bases). V was cut by 6 bases and J by 0 bases, with 12 bases left in between. CDR1 MNHEY and CDR2 SMNVEV come from the germline V gene (reference sequence). The CDR3 loop spans 16 amino acids. CDR3 DNA: TGTGCCAGCAGATCCCCCGGGGGCTCCTATAATTCACCCCTCCACTTT. This translates into CASRSPGGSYNSPLHF.

DNA of the CDR3: TGTGCCAGCAGCGTAGGCGGGAAACTTGGAAACACCATATATTTT. Translating gives CASSVGGKLGNTIYF. The V call is TRBV9, the J call TRBJ1-3; no clear D. The CDR3 runs to 15 residues. CDR1 and CDR2 (germline): SGDLS, YYNGEE. Between the trimmed V and J ends, which lost 0 bases and 3 bases, there was a span of 10 bases. The whole variable domain, remainder taken from reference TRBV9 and TRBJ1-3, is DSGVTQTPKHLITATGQRVTLRCSPRSGDLSVYWYQQSLDQGLQFLIQYYNGEERAKGNILERFSAQQFPDLHSELNLSSLELGDSALYFCASSVGGKLGNTIYFGEGSWLTVV.